This paragraph covers one T cell receptor (beta chain) sequence. What this receptor recognizes is not known. No much larger clone is present one base from it, and per-base qualities are unavailable. Participants in the prospective study were enrolled through a virtual design, were aged about 18 to 90 years, and lived in about 25 United States geographic areas. In the prospective study, cohorts were assigned on the basis of participant-reported clinical history obtained from a screening survey and a study questionnaire. Exposed participants had been in contact, within 2 weeks of entering the study, with a person who had a PCR-confirmed or clinician-diagnosed case of COVID-19. Mobile phlebotomists in the prospective study collected whole blood, serum and a nasopharyngeal or oropharyngeal swab from every participant. Prospective study participants could optionally give additional blood draws and questionnaires over an approximately two-month period. Prospective study blood samples were shipped either frozen or at room temperature before DNA extraction.

From the cysteine up to the phenylalanine, the CDR3 has a length of 15 residues. Left in the record is the CDR3 DNA by itself, 45 bases read in frame from the first base. At the junction V is shortened by 6 bases and J by 4 bases, with 18 bases in between. CDR1 and CDR2, per the germline V gene, are MGHRA and YSYEKL. TCRbeta CDR3 regions were amplified from genomic DNA using the immunoSEQ Assay, a bias-controlled multiplex PCR. From the authors' description of their analysis: The number of nucleated cells in each sample was estimated by amplification of reference gene primers within the assay. To quantify the absolute abundance of each unique TCRbeta CDR3 rearrangement, sequence reads were collapsed and filtered. For each sample, productive Simpson clonality was calculated as the square root of Simpson's diversity index across productive rearrangements. Not all clones reach the TCRdb copy of this immuneACCESS table, which keeps in-frame sequences only. Checked studies attribute under half of the gap to unresolved V genes and leave the rest unexplained. D and trimming come from the DNA, and the V and J calls and clone size come from that table. In this sample the table shows some 320,000 clones, roughly 90% of which occur a single time. The ten largest clones take up 3.9% of the sample.

The entry originates in a study of blood T cell repertoires in COVID-19 (dated by TCRdb to about 2020). In terms of the full investigation: Collaborator samples came from the United States, Italy and Spain and covered acute and convalescent phases of COVID-19. The prospective study material was composed of cDNA or gDNA derived from T cells, B-cell-depleted T cells, or PBMCs. Deeply sampled blood TCRbeta repertoires from subjects exposed to, actively infected with, or recovered from COVID-19 were included in the dataset. A freely available public database, intended as a resource for researchers studying the immune response to SARS-CoV-2, is where the repertoires were released. Samples were obtained from the ongoing ImmuneRACE study (first 160 participants) and from approximately 1,200 subjects provided by 6 global collaborators. The sample metadata nearly always contained a de-identified subject ID, COVID-19 status, age in years and sex. Where available, HLA class I and class II types were taken from metadata supplied by the sample provider and were not determined by assay-based typing. What the work shows at the level of the full study, not this receptor alone: Clinical and demographic metadata were provided uncurated, with the amount varying by source and participant.

Specimen: PBMCs or T cells enriched from blood (not recorded which). Rearrangement joined TRBV4-1 to TRBJ1-2, with a tentative D gene TRBD1 over 5 matching bases. The receptor was isolated from a woman younger than 45 who had been exposed to COVID-19. The sequenced DNA: TGCGCCAGCAGGCACGGCACACAGGAATCCTATGGCTACACCTTC. It translates as CASRHGTQESYGYTF.